Below are 23 T cell receptor beta chains sequenced from a single sample in a study of OX40 agonist ivuxolimab in advanced cancers. Library generation was performed with the immunoSEQ multiplex PCR assay. TCRdb re-hosts the immuneACCESS table, in-frame sequences only. Its copies lack some clones; in the studies checked, an unresolved V gene accounts for under half of them, and the cause for the rest is not known. Present in this sample are 90,000 to 150,000 clones, 80% to 90% of which were seen just once. Approximately 0.51% of the sample belongs to the ten largest clones. The input for sequencing was CD4+ or CD8+ T cells sorted from blood, taken in a trial of the OX40 agonist ivuxolimab. The source is an adult with an advanced solid tumor such as melanoma, head and neck, liver or kidney cancer.

The V gene is TRBV4-1, the J gene TRBJ2-7; no clear D. Trimming took off 0 bases at V and 3 bases at J, with 9 bases between the two ends. Germline V gene lookup returns CDR1 MGHRA and CDR2 YSYEKL. The CDR3 sequence is 14 residues long. This CDR3 reads CASSQEEGFYEQYF. CDR3 sequence (DNA): TGCGCCAGCAGCCAAGAGGAAGGCTTCTACGAGCAGTACTTC.

The chain is built from TRBV18 and TRBJ2-7; D call uncertain. The V gene's germline CDR1 is KGHSH and CDR2 LQKENI. The length of the CDR3 is 15 residues. Trimming removed 6 bases from V and 0 bases from J, with 15 bases in between. DNA of the CDR3: TGTGCCAGCTCTCGAAGGACGGAGAGCTCCTACGAGCAGTACTTC. Translation: CASSRRTESSYEQYF.

The rearrangement links TRBV28 to TRBJ1-1; perhaps TRBD1 as D (6 bases). V dropped 6 bases and J dropped 0 bases, with 11 bases sitting between them. This CDR3 is built from 14 residues. Looked up from germline, CDR1 is MDHEN and CDR2 is SYDVKM. The CDR3 DNA is TGTGCCAGCAGCCCTGGGACACTGAACACTGAAGCTTTCTTT. It yields the protein CASSPGTLNTEAFF.

The chain recombines TRBV9 with TRBJ1-1; D gene unclear. V was shortened by 0 bases and J by 0 bases, with 3 bases between the two germline ends. Germline assignment: CDR1 SGDLS and CDR2 YYNGEE. The CDR3 totals 13 residues. The CDR3 nucleotides are TGTGCCAGCAGCGTAGTTATGAACACTGAAGCTTTCTTT. It codes for CASSVVMNTEAFF.

The chain recombines TRBV28 with TRBJ1-3; D unclear. The CDR3 spans 15 residues. Germline CDR1 reads MDHEN; CDR2 reads SYDVKM. V lost 6 bases and J 4 bases, leaving 16 bases between the germline ends. In nucleotides, the CDR3 is TGTGCCAGCAGCCCCCTTGAGTCAGCGGGAAACACCATATATTTT. Amino acid sequence: CASSPLESAGNTIYF. The full variable domain, its missing parts supplied by reference TRBV28 and TRBJ1-3, is DVKVTQSSRYLVKRTGEKVFLECVQDMDHENMFWYRQDPGLGLRLIYFSYDVKMKEKGDIPEGYSVSREKKERFSLILESASTNQTSMYLCASSPLESAGNTIYFGEGSWLTVV.

With regard to this clone: The sample has other DNA sequences that encode this CDR3 too. The chain is built from TRBV4-3 and TRBJ1-5; tentatively, D is TRBD1 (5 bases). The V and J ends lost 1 base and 4 bases respectively, with 11 bases between them. The CDR3 sequence is 15 residues long. Germline loops: CDR1 LGHNA, CDR2 YSLEER. In DNA form, the CDR3 reads TGCGCCAGCAGCCAAGCGGCGGGGGATAATCAGCCCCAGCATTTT. Its translation: CASSQAAGDNQPQHF.

The chain employs TRBV6-5 and TRBJ1-4; tentatively, D is TRBD1 (6 bases). V dropped 5 bases and J dropped 3 bases, with 13 bases sitting between them. The CDR3 runs to 15 residues. Per germline, CDR1 MNHEY and CDR2 SVGAGI. CDR3 region: CASSHDRHPNEKLFF. Here the CDR3 DNA reads TGTGCCAGCAGTCATGACAGGCATCCTAATGAAAAACTGTTTTTT.

V is TRBV30 and J is TRBJ1-5, with 9 bases aligning to TRBD1. With V trimmed by 3 bases and J by 7 bases, 10 bases remained unmatched. CDR3 length: 15 residues. Per the germline V gene, CDR1 is GTSNPN and CDR2 is SVGIG (reference sequence). The CDR3 reads CAWRPRTGENQPQHF. For the CDR3, the DNA is TGTGCCTGGAGACCTCGGACAGGGGAAAACCAGCCCCAGCATTTT. The full variable domain, with the rest looked up from reference TRBV30 and TRBJ1-5, is SQTIHQWPATLVQPVGSPLSLECTVEGTSNPNLYWYRQAAGRGLQLLFYSVGIGQISSEVPQNLSASRPQDRQFILSSKKLLLSDSGFYLCAWRPRTGENQPQHFGDGTRLSIL.

This clone has a single count. This chain links TRBV2 with TRBJ2-1; D is unclear. V gave up 1 base and J gave up 0 bases, with 10 bases separating them. Germline V gene lookup returns CDR1 SNHLY and CDR2 FYNNEI. There are 16 residues in the CDR3. This CDR3 is CASSEVRAPSYNEQFF. The CDR3 DNA is TGTGCCAGCAGTGAAGTGAGAGCCCCCTCCTACAATGAGCAGTTCTTC.

Comment on this clone: The junction shows a germline mismatch at one end, possibly a read error. This rearrangement joins TRBV7-7 to TRBJ2-7, with D tentatively TRBD1 or TRBD2 (5 bases each). The CDR3 sequence is 14 residues long. Per germline, CDR1 SSHAT and CDR2 FNYEAQ (reference sequence). Written as DNA, the CDR3 is TGTGCTAGCAGCCGGGACGGTAGCTCCTACGAGCAGTACTTC. Amino acids: CASSRDGSSYEQYF.

The rearrangement joins TRBV10-3 to TRBJ2-3; 7 bases match TRBD2. Germline V lookup: CDR1 ENHRY, CDR2 SYGVKD. CDR3 size: 15 residues. The V and J ends lost 10 bases and 6 bases, in that order; junction bases with no gene match: 16. The CDR3 here is CASRGRLGLRDTQYF. CDR3 DNA: TGTGCCAGCCGCGGGAGACTAGGGCTCCGCGATACGCAGTATTTT.

The chain combines TRBV5-4 with TRBJ2-1; 10 bases match TRBD2. The CDR3 spans 17 residues. Trimming cost V 4 bases and J 8 bases; bases outside gene matches: 15. Germline V gives CDR1 SGHNT, CDR2 YYREEE (reference sequence). The CDR3 DNA reads as TGTGCCAGCAGCCCTACTAGCGGGGACGCTCCTGGGGATGAGCAGTTCTTC. Translated, it gives CASSPTSGDAPGDEQFF.

The rearrangement joins TRBV13 to TRBJ2-5; 14 nucleotides agree with TRBD2. Germline loops: CDR1 PRHDT, CDR2 FYEKMQ (reference sequence). There are 16 residues in the CDR3. After removal of 4 bases from V and 1 base from J, the junction contained 2 bases not matched to a gene. The CDR3 region is CASSSGLAGAQETQYF. For the CDR3, the DNA is TGTGCCAGCAGCTCGGGACTAGCGGGGGCCCAAGAGACCCAGTACTTC.

The chain employs TRBV6-6 and TRBJ2-4; D is unclear. Germline CDR1 MNHNY, CDR2 SVGAGI (reference sequence). With 7 bases removed from V and 0 bases from J, the gap between germline ends came to 10 bases. The CDR3 has 14 amino acids. The DNA of the CDR3 is TGTGCCAGCACCGACGGTTTAGCCAAAAACATTCAGTACTTC. It translates to CASTDGLAKNIQYF.

This chain joins TRBV28 and TRBJ1-5; 10 bases are a match to TRBD1. This CDR3 region has 14 residues. Germline values: CDR1 MDHEN, CDR2 SYDVKM. V gave up 3 bases and J gave up 7 bases; unmatched junction bases: 3. The CDR3 DNA is TGTGCCAGCAGTTTCCGGGACAGGGGACAGCCCCAGCATTTT. Its translation is CASSFRDRGQPQHF.

V usage is TRBV10-3 and J usage is TRBJ2-7; TRBD1 matches 7 bases. CDR1 is ENHRY and CDR2 is SYGVKD in the germline V gene. J lost 3 bases, V lost 6 bases, and 8 bases had no gene match. The CDR3 has 14 residues. In DNA, the CDR3 is TGTGCCATCAGACAGGGACAGAGCCGCTACGAGCAGTACTTC. This translates into CAIRQGQSRYEQYF.

The chain joins TRBV10-3 to TRBJ1-5; 7 bases align to TRBD1. V dropped 7 bases and J dropped 7; count of bases not matched to a gene: 10. Per germline, CDR1 ENHRY and CDR2 SYGVKD. This CDR3 is built from 14 residues. CDR3: CAITDRQGGQPQHF. CDR3 DNA sequence: TGTGCCATCACAGACAGACAGGGCGGGCAGCCCCAGCATTTT.

This clone is a singleton in its sample. The V gene is TRBV7-9, the J gene TRBJ2-3, with D unclear. Trimming pared 8 bases from V and 1 base from J, leaving 10 bases between. Germline V gene sequence: CDR1 SEHNR, CDR2 FQNEAQ (reference sequence). The CDR3 contains 13 residues. The CDR3 protein is CASPREGTDTQYF. The CDR3 nucleotides are TGTGCCAGCCCCCGAGAGGGCACAGATACGCAGTATTTT.

The chain is built from TRBV11-2 and TRBJ2-7; D is perhaps TRBD1 (5 bases). V gave up 5 bases and J gave up 3 bases, with 14 bases separating them. CDR3 length: 14 residues. The V gene's germline CDR1 is SGHAT and CDR2 FQNNGV. The CDR3 DNA follows: TGTGCCAGCAGCCCCCGGACGGACAACTACGAGCAGTACTTC. This sequence encodes CASSPRTDNYEQYF.

The J gene is TRBJ1-4, the V gene TRBV6-1; D gene ambiguous. CDR1 and CDR2 (germline): MNHNS, SASEGT. Trimming took 5 bases from V and 8 from J, leaving 18 bases between them. The length of the CDR3 is 15 residues. CDR3 in amino acids: CASSPPGGEGEKLFF. Here the CDR3 DNA reads TGTGCCAGCAGTCCCCCCGGTGGGGAGGGCGAAAAACTGTTTTTT.

The chain has TRBV7-2 and TRBJ1-1; D uncertain. Germline CDR1 SGHTA, CDR2 FQGNSA. The CDR3 is 15 amino acids. Between the trimmed V and J ends, which lost 2 bases and 1 base, there was a span of 11 bases. CDR3 nucleotides: TGTGCCAGCAGCTTAAACCGGGAATCGAACACTGAAGCTTTCTTT. Translation gives CASSLNRESNTEAFF.

The chain has TRBV19 and TRBJ2-6; tentatively, D is TRBD1 (6 bases). The germline CDR1 and CDR2 sequences are LNHDA and SQIVND (reference sequence). The CDR3 runs 15 residues. The V end was cut by 9 bases, the J end by 4 bases, with 16 bases between. DNA of the CDR3: TGTGCCAGCGGCCGTAGGGGGACCGGGGCCAACGTCCTGACTTTC. Amino acids: CASGRRGTGANVLTF.

The J gene is TRBJ2-2, the V gene TRBV29-1; D may be TRBD1 or TRBD2 (5 bases each). The CDR3 consists of 16 residues. V gave up 0 bases and J gave up 2 bases, with 13 bases separating them. Germline V lookup: CDR1 SQVTM, CDR2 ANQGSEA. The CDR3 protein is CSVEDEGDLNTGELFF. CDR3 nucleotides: TGCAGCGTTGAAGACGAAGGGGACCTTAACACCGGGGAGCTGTTTTTT.